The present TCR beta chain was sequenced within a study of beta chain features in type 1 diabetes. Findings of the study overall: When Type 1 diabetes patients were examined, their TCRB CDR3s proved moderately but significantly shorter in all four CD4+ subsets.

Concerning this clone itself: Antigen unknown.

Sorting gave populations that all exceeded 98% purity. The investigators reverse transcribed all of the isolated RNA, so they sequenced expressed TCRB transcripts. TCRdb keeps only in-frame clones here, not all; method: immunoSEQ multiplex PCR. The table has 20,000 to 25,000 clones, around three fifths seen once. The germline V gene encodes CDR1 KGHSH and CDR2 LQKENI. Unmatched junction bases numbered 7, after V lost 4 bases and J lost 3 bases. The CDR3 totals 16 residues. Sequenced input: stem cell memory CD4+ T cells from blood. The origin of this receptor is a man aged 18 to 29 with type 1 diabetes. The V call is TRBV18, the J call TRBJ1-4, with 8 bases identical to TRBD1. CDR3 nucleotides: TGTGCCAGCTCACAGACAGGGGCTTGGGCTAATGAAAAACTGTTTTTT. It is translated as CASSQTGAWANEKLFF.